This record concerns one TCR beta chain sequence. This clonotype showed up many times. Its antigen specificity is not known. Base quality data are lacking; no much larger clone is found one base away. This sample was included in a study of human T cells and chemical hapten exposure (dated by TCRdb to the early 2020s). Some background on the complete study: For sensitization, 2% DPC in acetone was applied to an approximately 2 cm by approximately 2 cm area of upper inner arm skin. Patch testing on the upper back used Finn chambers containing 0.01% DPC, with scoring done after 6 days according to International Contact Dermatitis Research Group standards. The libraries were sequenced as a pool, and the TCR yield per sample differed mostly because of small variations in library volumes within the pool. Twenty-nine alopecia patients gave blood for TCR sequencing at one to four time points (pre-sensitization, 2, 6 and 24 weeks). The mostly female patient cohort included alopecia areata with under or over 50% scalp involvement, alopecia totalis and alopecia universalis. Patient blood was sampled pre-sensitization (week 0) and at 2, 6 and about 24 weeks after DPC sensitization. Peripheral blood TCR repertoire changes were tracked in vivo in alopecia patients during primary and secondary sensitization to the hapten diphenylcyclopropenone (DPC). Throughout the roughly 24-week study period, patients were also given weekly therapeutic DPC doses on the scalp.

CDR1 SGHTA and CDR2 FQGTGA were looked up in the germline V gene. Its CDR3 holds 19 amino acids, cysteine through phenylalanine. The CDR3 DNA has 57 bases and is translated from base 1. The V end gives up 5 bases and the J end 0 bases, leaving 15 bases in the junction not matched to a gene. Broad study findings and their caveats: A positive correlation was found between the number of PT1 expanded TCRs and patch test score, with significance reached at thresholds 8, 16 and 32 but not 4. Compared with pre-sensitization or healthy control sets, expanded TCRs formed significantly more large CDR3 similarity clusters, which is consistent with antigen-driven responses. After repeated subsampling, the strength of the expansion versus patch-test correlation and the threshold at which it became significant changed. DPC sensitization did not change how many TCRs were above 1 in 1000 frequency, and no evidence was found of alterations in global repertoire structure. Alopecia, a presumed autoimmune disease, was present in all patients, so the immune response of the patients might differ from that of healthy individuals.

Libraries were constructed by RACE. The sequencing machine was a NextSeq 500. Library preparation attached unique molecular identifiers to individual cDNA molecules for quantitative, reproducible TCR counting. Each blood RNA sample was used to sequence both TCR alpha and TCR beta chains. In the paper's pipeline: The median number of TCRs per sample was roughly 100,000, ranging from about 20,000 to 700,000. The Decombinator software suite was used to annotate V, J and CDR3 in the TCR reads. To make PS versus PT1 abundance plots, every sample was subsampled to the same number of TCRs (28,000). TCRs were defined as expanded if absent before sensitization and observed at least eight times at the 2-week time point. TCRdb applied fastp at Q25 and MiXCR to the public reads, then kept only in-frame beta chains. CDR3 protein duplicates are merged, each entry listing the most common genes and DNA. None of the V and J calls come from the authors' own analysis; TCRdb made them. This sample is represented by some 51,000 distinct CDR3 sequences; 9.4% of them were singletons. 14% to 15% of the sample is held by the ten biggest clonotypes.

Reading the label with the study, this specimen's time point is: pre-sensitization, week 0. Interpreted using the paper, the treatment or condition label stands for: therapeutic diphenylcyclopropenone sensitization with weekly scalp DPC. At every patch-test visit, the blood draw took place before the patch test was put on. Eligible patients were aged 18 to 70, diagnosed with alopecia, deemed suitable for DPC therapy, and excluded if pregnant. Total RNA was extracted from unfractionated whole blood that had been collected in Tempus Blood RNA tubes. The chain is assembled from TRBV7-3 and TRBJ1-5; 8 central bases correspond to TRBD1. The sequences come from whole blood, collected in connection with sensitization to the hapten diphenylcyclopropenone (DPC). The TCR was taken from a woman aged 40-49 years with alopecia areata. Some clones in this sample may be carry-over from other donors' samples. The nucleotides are TGTGCCAGCAGCGAAGAAGGCAGGGGGCACCCCTATAGCAATCAGCCCCAGCATTTT. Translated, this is CASSEEGRGHPYSNQPQHF.